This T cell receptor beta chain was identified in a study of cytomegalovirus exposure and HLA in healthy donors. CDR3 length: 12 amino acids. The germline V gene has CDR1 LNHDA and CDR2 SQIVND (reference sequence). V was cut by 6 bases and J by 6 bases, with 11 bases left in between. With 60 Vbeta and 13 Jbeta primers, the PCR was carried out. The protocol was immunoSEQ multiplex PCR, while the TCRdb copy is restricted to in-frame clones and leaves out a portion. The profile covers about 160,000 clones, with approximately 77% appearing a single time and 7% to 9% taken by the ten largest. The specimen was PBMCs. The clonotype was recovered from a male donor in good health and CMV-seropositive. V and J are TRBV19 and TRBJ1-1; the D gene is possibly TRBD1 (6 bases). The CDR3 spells CASSSGAAEAFF. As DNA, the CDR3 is TGTGCCAGTAGCTCAGGGGCTGCTGAAGCTTTCTTT.